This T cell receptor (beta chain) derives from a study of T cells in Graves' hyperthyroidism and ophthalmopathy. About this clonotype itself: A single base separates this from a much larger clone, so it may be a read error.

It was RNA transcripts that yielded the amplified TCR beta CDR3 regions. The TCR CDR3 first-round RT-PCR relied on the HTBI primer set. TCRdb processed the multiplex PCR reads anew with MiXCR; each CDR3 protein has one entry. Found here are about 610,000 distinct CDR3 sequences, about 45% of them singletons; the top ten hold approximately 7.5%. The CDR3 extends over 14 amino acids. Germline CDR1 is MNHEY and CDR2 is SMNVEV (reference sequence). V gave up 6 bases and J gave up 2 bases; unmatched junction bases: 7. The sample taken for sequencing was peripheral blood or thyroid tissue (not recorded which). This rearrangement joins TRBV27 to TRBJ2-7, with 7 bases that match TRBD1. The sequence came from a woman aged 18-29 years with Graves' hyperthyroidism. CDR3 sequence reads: CASSTGQAAYEQYF. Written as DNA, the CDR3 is TGTGCCAGCAGCACTGGACAGGCTGCCTACGAGCAGTACTTC.